The 8 T cell receptor beta chains presented below share a single source sample, sequenced in a study of PD-1 blockade in mismatch repair-deficient tumors. The method was immunoSEQ multiplex PCR; TCRdb's version includes in-frame clones alone and lacks a portion of them. The table shows roughly 53,000 clones, with more than 75% occurring only once. Here the sequenced sample was peripheral blood, taken 4 weeks after starting pembrolizumab. These receptors came from an adult with mismatch repair-deficient cancer.

This clone has more than one count but fewer than ten. The chain uses TRBV15 and TRBJ2-7; 7 bases are a match to TRBD2. The CDR3 length is 15 residues. V lost 1 base, J lost 1 base, and 4 bases stayed unmatched. Looked up from germline, CDR1 is LNHNV and CDR2 is YYDKDF (reference sequence). The CDR3 loop reads CATSRGGSTSYEQYF. DNA of the CDR3: TGTGCCACCAGCAGAGGCGGGAGTACATCCTACGAGCAGTACTTC.

The rearrangement uses TRBV4-2 and TRBJ1-2, with no clear D. This CDR3 comprises 16 residues. The ends were cut back, 4 bases at V and 0 bases at J, with 15 bases in the middle. Germline CDR1 LGHNA, CDR2 YNFKEQ. In DNA, the CDR3 is TGTGCCAGCAGCCGAAGTATGGGGTCCTCTAACTATGGCTACACCTTC. This sequence encodes CASSRSMGSSNYGYTF.

The chain joins TRBV9 to TRBJ2-7; D not resolved. The CDR3 is 15 residues long. With 4 bases removed from V and 3 bases from J, the gap between germline ends came to 17 bases. Germline assignment: CDR1 SGDLS and CDR2 YYNGEE. For the CDR3, the DNA is TGTGCCAGCAGCCACGACCTGTCCGACGGCTACGAGCAGTACTTC. Translation: CASSHDLSDGYEQYF.

This chain uses TRBV6-6 with TRBJ2-7; D gene ambiguous. Per the germline V gene, CDR1 is MNHNY and CDR2 is SVGAGI (reference sequence). Trimming removed 6 bases at V and 6 bases at J, with 15 bases between. The CDR3 sequence is 13 residues long. CDR3 loop: CASRVQFNREQYF. CDR3 bases: TGTGCCAGCAGAGTACAGTTCAACCGCGAGCAGTACTTC.

Of note for this clone: One junction end does not reproduce the germline sequence, and a read error may be involved. The V gene is TRBV7-9, the J gene TRBJ2-7; 10 bases are a match to TRBD2. Per germline, CDR1 SEHNR and CDR2 FQNEAQ (reference sequence). This CDR3 has 15 amino acids. CDR3 protein: CASSPSGSYSHEQYF. CDR3 in DNA: TGTGCCAGCAGCCCTAGCGGGAGTTACTCCCACGAGCAGTACTTC.

This clone was counted between two and nine times. The chain joins TRBV15 to TRBJ2-5; tentatively, D is TRBD1 or TRBD2 (5 bases each). CDR3 length: 14 amino acids. Trimming stripped 5 bases from V and 5 bases from J, with 15 bases between. The germline gives CDR1 LNHNV, CDR2 YYDKDF (reference sequence). The CDR3 nucleotides are TGTGCCACCAGCGGGGGTGGGGATTTTGAGACCCAGTACTTC. Protein: CATSGGGDFETQYF.

This chain joins TRBV18 and TRBJ2-5, with 9 bases matching TRBD2. The V and J ends lost 6 bases and 2 bases, in that order; junction bases with no gene match: 7. From germline, CDR1 is KGHSH and CDR2 LQKENI. The CDR3 contains 15 residues. The CDR3 is CASSLQLAGQETQYF. The CDR3 nucleotides read TGTGCCAGCTCCCTACAACTAGCGGGTCAAGAGACCCAGTACTTC.

The chain joins TRBV28 to TRBJ2-2; TRBD2 agrees at 12 bases. The J segment lost 0 bases and the V segment lost 5 bases, leaving 4 bases of the junction unmatched. The CDR3 is 17 amino acids. Germline CDR1 MDHEN, CDR2 SYDVKM. The CDR3 DNA reads TGTGCCAGCAGTCTACTAGCGGGAGGATCGAACACCGGGGAGCTGTTTTTT. Its protein is CASSLLAGGSNTGELFF.